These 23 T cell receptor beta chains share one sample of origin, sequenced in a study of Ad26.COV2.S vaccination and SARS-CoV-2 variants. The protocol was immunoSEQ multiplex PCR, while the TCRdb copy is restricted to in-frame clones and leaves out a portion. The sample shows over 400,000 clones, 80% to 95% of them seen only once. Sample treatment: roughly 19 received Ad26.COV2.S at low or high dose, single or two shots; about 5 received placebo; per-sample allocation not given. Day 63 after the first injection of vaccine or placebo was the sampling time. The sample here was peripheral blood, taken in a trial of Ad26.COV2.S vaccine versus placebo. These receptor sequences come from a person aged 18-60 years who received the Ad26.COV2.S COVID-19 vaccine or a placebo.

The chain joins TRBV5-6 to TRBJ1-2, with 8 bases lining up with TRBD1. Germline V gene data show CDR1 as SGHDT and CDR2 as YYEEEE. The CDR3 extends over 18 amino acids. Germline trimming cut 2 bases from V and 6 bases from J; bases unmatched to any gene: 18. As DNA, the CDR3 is TGTGCCAGCAGCTTAGTGGGGCGCCGGGACAGGACGGAGGATGGCTACACCTTC. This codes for CASSLVGRRDRTEDGYTF.

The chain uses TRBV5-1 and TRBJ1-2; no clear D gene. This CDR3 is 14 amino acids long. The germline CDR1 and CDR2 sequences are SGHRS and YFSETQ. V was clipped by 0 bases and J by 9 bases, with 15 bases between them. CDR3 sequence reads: CASSLAPGPWRYTF. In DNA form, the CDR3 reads TGCGCCAGCAGCTTGGCCCCAGGTCCGTGGCGCTACACCTTC.

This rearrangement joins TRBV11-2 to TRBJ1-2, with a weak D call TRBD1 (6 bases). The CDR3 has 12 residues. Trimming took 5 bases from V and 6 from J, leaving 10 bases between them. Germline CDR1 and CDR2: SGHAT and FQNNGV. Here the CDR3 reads CASSRQGNGYTF. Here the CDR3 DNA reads TGTGCCAGCAGCCGCCAGGGGAATGGCTACACCTTC.

The CDR3, as DNA: TGTGCCTGGAGACCGGACAGGGGGCGCGGGACCCAGTACTTC. Encoded protein: CAWRPDRGRGTQYF. V usage is TRBV30 and J usage is TRBJ2-5; TRBD1 agrees at 11 bases. CDR1 and CDR2 from the germline V gene are GTSNPN and SVGIG (reference sequence). The CDR3 spans 14 residues. V trimming: 3 bases; J trimming: 7 bases; junction bases outside the gene matches: 7.

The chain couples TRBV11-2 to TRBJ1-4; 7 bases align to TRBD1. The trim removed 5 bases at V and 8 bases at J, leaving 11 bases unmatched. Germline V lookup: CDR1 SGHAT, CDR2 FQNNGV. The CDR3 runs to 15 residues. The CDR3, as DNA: TGTGCCAGCAGCCCAGGGGGAGGGATGGGCGAAAAACTGTTTTTT. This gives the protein CASSPGGGMGEKLFF.

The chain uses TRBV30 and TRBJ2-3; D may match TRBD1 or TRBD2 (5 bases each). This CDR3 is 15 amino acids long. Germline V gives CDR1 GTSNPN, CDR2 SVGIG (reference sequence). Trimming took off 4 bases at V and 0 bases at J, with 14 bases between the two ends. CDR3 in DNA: TGTGCCTGGACCCATGGGACCGGTAGCACAGATACGCAGTATTTT. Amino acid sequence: CAWTHGTGSTDTQYF.

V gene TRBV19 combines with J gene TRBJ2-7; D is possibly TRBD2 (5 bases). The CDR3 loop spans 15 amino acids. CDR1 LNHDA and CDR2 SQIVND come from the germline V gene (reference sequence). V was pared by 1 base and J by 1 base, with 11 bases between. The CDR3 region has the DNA TGTGCCAGTAGTATAGCGCCCGGGATGTCCTACGAGCAGTACTTC. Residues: CASSIAPGMSYEQYF.

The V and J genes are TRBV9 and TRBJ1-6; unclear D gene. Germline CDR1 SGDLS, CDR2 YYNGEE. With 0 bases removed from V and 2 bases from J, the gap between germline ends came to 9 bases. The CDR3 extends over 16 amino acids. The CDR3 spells CASSVGGSAYNSPLHF. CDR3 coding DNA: TGTGCCAGCAGCGTAGGAGGGAGCGCCTATAATTCACCCCTCCACTTT.

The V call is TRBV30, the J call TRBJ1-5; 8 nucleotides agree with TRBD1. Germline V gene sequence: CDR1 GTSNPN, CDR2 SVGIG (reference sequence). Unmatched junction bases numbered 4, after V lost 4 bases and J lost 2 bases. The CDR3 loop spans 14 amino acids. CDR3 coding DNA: TGTGCCTGGAACGGACAGGGCGGCAATCAGCCCCAGCATTTT. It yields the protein CAWNGQGGNQPQHF.

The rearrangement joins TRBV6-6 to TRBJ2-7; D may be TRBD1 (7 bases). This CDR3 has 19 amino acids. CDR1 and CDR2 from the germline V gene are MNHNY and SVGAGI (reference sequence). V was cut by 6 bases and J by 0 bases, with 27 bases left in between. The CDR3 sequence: CASSSPGGLGPRSSYEQYF. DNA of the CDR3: TGTGCCAGCAGCTCACCAGGGGGGCTGGGGCCGAGGAGCTCCTACGAGCAGTACTTC.

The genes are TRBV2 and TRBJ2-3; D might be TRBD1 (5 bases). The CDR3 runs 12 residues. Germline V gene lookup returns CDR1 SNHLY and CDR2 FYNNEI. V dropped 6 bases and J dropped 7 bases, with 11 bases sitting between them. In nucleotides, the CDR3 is TGTGCCAGCAGGGGGCAGAGAAATACGCAGTATTTT. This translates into CASRGQRNTQYF.

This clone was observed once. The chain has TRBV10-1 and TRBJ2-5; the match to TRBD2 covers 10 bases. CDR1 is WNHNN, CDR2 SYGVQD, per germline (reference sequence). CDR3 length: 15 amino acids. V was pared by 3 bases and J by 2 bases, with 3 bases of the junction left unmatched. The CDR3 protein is CASSEASGGQETQYF. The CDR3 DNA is TGCGCCAGCAGTGAAGCTAGCGGGGGACAAGAGACCCAGTACTTC.

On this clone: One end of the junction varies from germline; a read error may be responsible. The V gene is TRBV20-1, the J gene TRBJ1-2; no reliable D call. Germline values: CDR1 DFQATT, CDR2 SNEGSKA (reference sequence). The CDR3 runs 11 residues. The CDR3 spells CSARDLGSYAF. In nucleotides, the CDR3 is TGCAGTGCTAGAGATTTGGGTTCGTACGCCTTC.

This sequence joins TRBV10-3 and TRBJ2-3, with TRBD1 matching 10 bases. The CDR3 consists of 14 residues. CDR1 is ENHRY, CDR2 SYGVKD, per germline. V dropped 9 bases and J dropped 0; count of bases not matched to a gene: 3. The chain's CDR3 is CAIAGQGSTDTQYF. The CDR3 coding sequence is TGTGCCATTGCGGGACAGGGGAGCACAGATACGCAGTATTTT.

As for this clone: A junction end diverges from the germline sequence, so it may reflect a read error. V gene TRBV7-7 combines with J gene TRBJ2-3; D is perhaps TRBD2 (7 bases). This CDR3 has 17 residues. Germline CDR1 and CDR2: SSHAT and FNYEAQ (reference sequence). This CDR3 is CASSPGSGGIDSDTQYF. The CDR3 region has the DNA TGTGCTAGCAGCCCAGGATCGGGGGGCATCGACTCAGATACGCAGTATTTT.

CDR3 sequence (DNA): TGTGCCAGCAGCCGTCCAGGGGGCACTGAAGCTTTCTTT. This encodes CASSRPGGTEAFF. V usage is TRBV5-8 and J usage is TRBJ1-1, with TRBD1 matching 7 bases. CDR3 length equals 13 residues. V dropped 4 bases and J dropped 4; count of bases not matched to a gene: 4. Germline CDR1 is SGHTS and CDR2 is YDEGEE.

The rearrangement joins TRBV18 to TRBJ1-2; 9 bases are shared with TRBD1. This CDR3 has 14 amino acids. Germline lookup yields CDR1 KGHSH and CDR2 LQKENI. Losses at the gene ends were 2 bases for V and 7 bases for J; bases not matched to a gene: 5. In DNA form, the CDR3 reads TGTGCCAGCTCACCAATTTCGGGACAGGGTGGCTACACCTTC. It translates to CASSPISGQGGYTF.

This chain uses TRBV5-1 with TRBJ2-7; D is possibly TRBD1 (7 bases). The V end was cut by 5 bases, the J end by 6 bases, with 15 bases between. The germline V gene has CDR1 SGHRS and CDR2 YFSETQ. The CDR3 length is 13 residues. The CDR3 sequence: CASRSEGAGEQYF. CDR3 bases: TGCGCCAGCAGATCGGAGGGGGCGGGCGAGCAGTACTTC.

In DNA form, the CDR3 reads TGTGCCAGCAGCTTAGCCTACACCGGGGAGCTGTTTTTT. It encodes CASSLAYTGELFF. The chain has TRBV7-2 and TRBJ2-2; the D is unclear. The CDR3 totals 13 residues. The germline CDR1 and CDR2 sequences are SGHTA and FQGNSA. The V end lost 0 bases, the J end lost 3 bases, and 2 bases lay between the germline ends.

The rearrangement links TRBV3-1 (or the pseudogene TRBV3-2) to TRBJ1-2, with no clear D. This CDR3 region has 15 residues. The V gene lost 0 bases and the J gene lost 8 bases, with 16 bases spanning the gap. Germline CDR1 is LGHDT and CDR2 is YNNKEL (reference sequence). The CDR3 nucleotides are TGTGCCAGCAGCCAAGATTTTGTCCGAGAGAGGGGCTACACCTTC. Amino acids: CASSQDFVRERGYTF.

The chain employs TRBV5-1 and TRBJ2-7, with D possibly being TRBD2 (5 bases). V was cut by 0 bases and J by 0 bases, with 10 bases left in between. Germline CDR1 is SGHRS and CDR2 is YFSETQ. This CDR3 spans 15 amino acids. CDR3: CASSLGHGGSYEQYF. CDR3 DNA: TGCGCCAGCAGCTTGGGGCACGGAGGCTCCTACGAGCAGTACTTC.

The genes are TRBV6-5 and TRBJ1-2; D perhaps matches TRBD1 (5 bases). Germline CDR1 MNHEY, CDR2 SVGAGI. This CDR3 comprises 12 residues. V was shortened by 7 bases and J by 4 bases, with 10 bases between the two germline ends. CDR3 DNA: TGTGCCAGCACGGTCGGGGGCTATGGCTACACCTTC. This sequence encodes CASTVGGYGYTF.

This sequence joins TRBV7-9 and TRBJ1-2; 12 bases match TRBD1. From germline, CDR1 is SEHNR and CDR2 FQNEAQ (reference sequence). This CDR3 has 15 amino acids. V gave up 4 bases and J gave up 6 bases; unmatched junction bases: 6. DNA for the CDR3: TGTGCCAGCAGCTCTGGGACAGGGGGCGCGGATGGCTACACCTTC. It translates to CASSSGTGGADGYTF.